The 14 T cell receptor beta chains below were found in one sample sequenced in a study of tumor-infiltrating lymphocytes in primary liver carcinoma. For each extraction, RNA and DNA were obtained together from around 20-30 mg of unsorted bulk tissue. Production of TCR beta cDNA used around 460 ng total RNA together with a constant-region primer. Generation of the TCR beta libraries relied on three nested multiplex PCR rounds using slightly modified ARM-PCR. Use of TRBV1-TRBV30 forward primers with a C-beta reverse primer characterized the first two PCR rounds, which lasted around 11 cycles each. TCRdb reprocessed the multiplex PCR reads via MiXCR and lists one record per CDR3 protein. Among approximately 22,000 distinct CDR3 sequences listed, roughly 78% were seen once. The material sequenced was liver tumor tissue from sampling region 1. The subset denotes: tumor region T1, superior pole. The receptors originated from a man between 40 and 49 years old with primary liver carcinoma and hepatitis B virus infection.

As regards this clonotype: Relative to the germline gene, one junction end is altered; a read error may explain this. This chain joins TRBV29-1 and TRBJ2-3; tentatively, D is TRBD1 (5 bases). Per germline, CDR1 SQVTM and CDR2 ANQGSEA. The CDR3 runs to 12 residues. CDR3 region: CSVGQGSDTQYF. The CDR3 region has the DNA TGCAGTGTTGGGCAGGGAAGCGACACGCAGTATTTT.

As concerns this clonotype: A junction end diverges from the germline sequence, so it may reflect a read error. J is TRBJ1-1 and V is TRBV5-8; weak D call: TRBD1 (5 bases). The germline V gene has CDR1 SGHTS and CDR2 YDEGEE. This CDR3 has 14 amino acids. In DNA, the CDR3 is TGTGCCAGCAGCTTGAAATACGGGGCTCGTGAAGCATTCTTT. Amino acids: CASSLKYGAREAFF.

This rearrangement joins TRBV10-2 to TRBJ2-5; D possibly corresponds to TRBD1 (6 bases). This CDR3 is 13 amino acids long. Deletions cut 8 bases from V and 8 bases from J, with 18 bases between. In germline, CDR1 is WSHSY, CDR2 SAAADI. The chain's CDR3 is CASGTWTFETQYF. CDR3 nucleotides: TGCGCCAGCGGGACATGGACGTTTGAAACCCAGTACTTC.

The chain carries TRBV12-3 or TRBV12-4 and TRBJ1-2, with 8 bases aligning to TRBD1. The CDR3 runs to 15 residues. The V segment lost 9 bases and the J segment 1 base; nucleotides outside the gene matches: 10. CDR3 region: CASTDRTGINYGYTF. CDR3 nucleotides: TGTGCCAGTACAGACCGGACAGGGATTAACTATGGCTACACCTTC.

The CDR3 region is CVSNTRWGGVSGNYGYTF. For the CDR3, the DNA is TGTGTCAGTAACACTCGTTGGGGGGGGGTGTCGGGGAACTATGGCTACACCTTC. The J gene is TRBJ1-2, the V gene TRBV28, with D perhaps matching TRBD1 (5 bases). The CDR3 totals 18 residues. The V gene's germline CDR1 is MDHEN and CDR2 SYDVKM.

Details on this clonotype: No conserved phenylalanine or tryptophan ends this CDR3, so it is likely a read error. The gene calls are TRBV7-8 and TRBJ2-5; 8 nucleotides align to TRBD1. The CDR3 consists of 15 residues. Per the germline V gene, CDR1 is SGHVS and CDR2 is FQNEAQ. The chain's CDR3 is CASSLNPQGVETQYS. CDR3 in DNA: TGTGCCAGTAGCTTAAACCCACAGGGGGTAGAGACCCAGTACTCC.

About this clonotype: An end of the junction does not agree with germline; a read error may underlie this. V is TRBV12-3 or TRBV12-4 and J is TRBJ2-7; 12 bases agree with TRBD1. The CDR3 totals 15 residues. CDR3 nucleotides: TGTGCCAGCACTATCGGGACAGGGGGCCCCTGCGAGGAGTACTTC. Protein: CASTIGTGGPCEEYF.

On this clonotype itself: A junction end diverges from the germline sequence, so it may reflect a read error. The CDR3 sequence is CASSPLGNNNNEQSF. The CDR3 nucleotides read TGCGCCAGCAGCCCACTCGGTAACAACAATAATGAGCAGTCCTTC. The V gene is TRBV4-1, the J gene TRBJ2-1; D is unclear. The germline V gene has CDR1 MGHRA and CDR2 YSYEKL. The CDR3 runs to 15 residues.

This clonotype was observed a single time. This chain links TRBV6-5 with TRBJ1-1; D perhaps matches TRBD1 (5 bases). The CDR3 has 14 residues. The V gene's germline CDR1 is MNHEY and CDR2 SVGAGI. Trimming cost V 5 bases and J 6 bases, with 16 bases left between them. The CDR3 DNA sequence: TGTGCCAGCAGTCACGCTGTGGGGCGGGCTGAAGCTTTCTTT. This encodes CASSHAVGRAEAFF.

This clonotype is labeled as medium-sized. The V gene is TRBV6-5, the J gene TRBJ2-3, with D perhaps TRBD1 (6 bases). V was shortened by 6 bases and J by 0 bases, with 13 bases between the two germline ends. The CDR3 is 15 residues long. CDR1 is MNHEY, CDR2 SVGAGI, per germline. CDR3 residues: CASSPDSSSTDTQYF. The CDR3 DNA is TGTGCCAGCAGCCCGGACAGCTCTAGCACAGATACGCAGTATTTT.

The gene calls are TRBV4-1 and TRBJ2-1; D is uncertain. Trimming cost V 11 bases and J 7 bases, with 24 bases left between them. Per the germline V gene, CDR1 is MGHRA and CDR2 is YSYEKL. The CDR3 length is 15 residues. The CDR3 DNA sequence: TGCGCCCACAGCCCGCTCGGTAACAACAATAATGAGCAGTTCTTC. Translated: CAHSPLGNNNNEQFF.

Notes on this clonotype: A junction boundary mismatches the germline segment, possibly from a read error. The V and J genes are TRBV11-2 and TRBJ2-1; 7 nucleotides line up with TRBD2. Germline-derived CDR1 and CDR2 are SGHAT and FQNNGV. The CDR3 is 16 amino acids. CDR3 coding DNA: TGTGCCAGTTGCTTAGAGCTCCCAGCGGGAATGAATAAGCAGATCTTC. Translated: CASCLELPAGMNKQIF.

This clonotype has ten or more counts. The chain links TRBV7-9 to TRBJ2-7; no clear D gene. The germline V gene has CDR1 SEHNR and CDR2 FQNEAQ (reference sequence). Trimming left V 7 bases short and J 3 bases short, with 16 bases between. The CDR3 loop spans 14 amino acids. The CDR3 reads CASTPAGEIYEQYF. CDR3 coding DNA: TGTGCCAGCACCCCGGCAGGAGAAATCTACGAGCAGTACTTC.

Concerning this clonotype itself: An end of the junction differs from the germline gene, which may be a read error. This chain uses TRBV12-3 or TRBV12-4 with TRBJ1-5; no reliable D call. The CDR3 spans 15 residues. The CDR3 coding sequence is TGTGCCAGCAGTTGTGGGCAAAGAAGCAATCAACCCCAGCATTTT. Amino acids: CASSCGQRSNQPQHF.